Below, one T cell receptor beta chain is given with its context. The assay was immunoSEQ multiplex PCR, and TCRdb's table has in-frame clones only and misses some. Among about 130,000 clones listed, around 79% were seen once. The record originates from a study of blood T cell repertoires in COVID-19. Study background: The samples span acute and convalescent COVID-19 from the United States, Italy and Spain. T cells, B-cell-depleted T cells, or PBMCs supplied cDNA or gDNA.

Seattle patient enrollment occurred during active infection, with longitudinal follow-up thereafter. The sequenced material came from peripheral blood. The sequence derives from a woman between 65 and 79 years old with COVID-19, enrolled during active disease.

The CDR3 loop is CASSVASGGYEQYF. Here the CDR3 DNA reads TGTGCCAGCAGCGTAGCTAGCGGGGGGTACGAGCAGTACTTC. The V and J genes are TRBV9 and TRBJ2-7; 11 bases line up with TRBD2. This CDR3 region has 14 residues. V dropped 0 bases and J dropped 4; count of bases not matched to a gene: 0. The germline CDR1 and CDR2 sequences are SGDLS and YYNGEE.